The T cell receptor (beta chain) described here comes from a study of blood T cell repertoires in COVID-19. Authors' data handling: The authors estimated nucleated cell counts from reference gene primer amplification. Some clones are missing from TCRdb's copy, which holds only in-frame ones; the method was immunoSEQ multiplex PCR. Clone size and V and J calls were adopted from that table, with D and trimming inferred from the DNA. This table has fewer than 250,000 clones, about 85% appearing once. Seattle's cohort entered during active infection and was followed longitudinally. CDR3 length: 14 residues. The germline V gene has CDR1 MNHEY and CDR2 SVGAGI. The germline V and J ends were trimmed by 0 bases and 8 bases, with 13 bases remaining between them.

This clonotype originated in a man in his sixties with COVID-19, enrolled during active disease. The chain joins TRBV6-5 to TRBJ1-2, with D possibly TRBD1 on 5 matching bases. Material for sequencing was peripheral blood. The CDR3 region has the DNA TGTGCCAGCAGTTACTCTAGGGGAATCGGGGGCTACACCTTC. The encoded protein is CASSYSRGIGGYTF.